This T cell receptor (beta chain) was identified in a study of patients and donors after allogeneic stem cell transplantation. Germline V gives CDR1 MNHEY, CDR2 SMNVEV (reference sequence). V shed 5 bases and J 0 bases; nucleotides not matched to a gene: 7. The CDR3 spans 15 residues. Via MiXCR, TCRdb re-called the RT-PCR reads, giving one row per CDR3 protein. The sample includes some 880,000 distinct CDR3 sequences, roughly 18% of them seen just once. The chain combines TRBV27 with TRBJ2-7; 7 nucleotides agree with TRBD1. Sequencing was carried out using blood, either unsorted or a sorted T cell fraction (not recorded which). This clonotype was obtained from a human donor who was either an allogeneic HSCT recipient or a stem cell or donor lymphocyte infusion donor (not recorded which). It is not recorded whose cells these are; they may come from a transplant donor. The CDR3 protein is CASSTLQGFSYEQYF. The CDR3 DNA follows: TGTGCCAGCAGTACCTTACAGGGGTTCTCCTACGAGCAGTACTTC.